This entry lists 3 T cell receptor beta chains sequenced from one sample in a study of persistence of HIV-infected CD4 T cells. Antigens of these TCRs are unknown. The immunoSEQ assay was version 4, run in survey mode. Some clones are missing from TCRdb's copy, which holds only in-frame ones; the method was immunoSEQ multiplex PCR. The table lists tens of thousands of clones, about 77% of them singletons. An overlapping HIV-1 Gag peptide pool stimulated these cells at roughly 1 ug/peptide/mL. Memory cells lacking CD40L and CD69 with high CD45RO were sorted. The starting material was CD4+ T cells sorted from PBMCs after approximately 20-hour stimulation, obtained from a patient who received antiretroviral therapy. These receptors were collected from an adult man with HIV who was CMV-seropositive.

The chain employs TRBV6-5 and TRBJ2-2; D call uncertain. The V gene's germline CDR1 is MNHEY and CDR2 SVGAGI. V shed 8 bases and J shed 4 bases, with 14 bases lying between them. The CDR3 spans 14 residues. The CDR3 nucleotides are TGTGCCAGCTCCGCTGGGATTTTCACCGGGGAGCTGTTTTTT. Amino acid sequence: CASSAGIFTGELFF.

The V and J genes are TRBV29-1 and TRBJ1-3; TRBD1 might be the D (5 bases). Trimming pared 0 bases from V and 3 bases from J, leaving 15 bases between. CDR1 SQVTM and CDR2 ANQGSEA come from the germline V gene. This CDR3 spans 16 amino acids. For the CDR3, the DNA is TGCAGCGTTGAAGATTCGGGGACCCTGCTTGGAAACACCATATATTTT. Translating it yields CSVEDSGTLLGNTIYF.

This chain links TRBV20-1 with TRBJ2-3; 8 bases are a match to TRBD2. Germline CDR1 and CDR2: DFQATT and SNEGSKA (reference sequence). Unmatched junction bases numbered 7, after V lost 3 bases and J lost 2 bases. This CDR3 is built from 15 residues. In DNA, the CDR3 is TGCAGTGCTAGTCCCTTAGCGGGACCCACAGATACGCAGTATTTT. Translated: CSASPLAGPTDTQYF.